A selection of T cell receptor beta chains follows, all from one sample in a study of blood T cells in healthy people across ages. TCRdb fed the 5' RACE reads into MiXCR, producing one record per CDR3 protein. The sample holds 650,000 to 1,000,000 distinct CDR3 sequences, around 36% seen once. The sequencing sample was made of blood. The receptors were sampled from a man between 18 and 29 years old in good health. Each CDR3 is given with its conserved first and last residue. Each record gives: clone size, V gene, D gene, J gene, CDR3 protein, CDR3 DNA. A D gene is named only where the DNA matches it firmly. The size of a clone is reported for some rows only, either as once, few or many, or as a class for expanded clones.

many	TRBV7-9	TRBD2	TRBJ2-7	CASSPRGTSGYEQYF	TGTGCCAGCAGCCCCCGTGGGACTAGCGGCTACGAGCAGTACTTC
NA	TRBV20-1	TRBD2	TRBJ2-1	CSASRGGPYNEQFF	TGCAGTGCTTCGCGGGGGGGTCCCTACAATGAGCAGTTCTTC
few	TRBV20-1	NA	TRBJ2-7	CSARRDSSYNEQYF	TGCAGTGCTAGGCGGGATAGCTCCTACAATGAGCAGTACTTC
NA	TRBV5-1	NA	TRBJ2-3	CANSLDPFTDTQYF	TGCGCCAACAGTCTGGATCCTTTCACAGATACGCAGTATTTT
many	TRBV6-1	NA	TRBJ2-3	CASSAYRTDTQYF	TGTGCCAGCAGTGCCTACAGGACCGATACGCAGTATTTT
NA	TRBV18	NA	TRBJ1-2	CASSPVAANYGYTF	TGTGCCAGCTCACCTGTGGCAGCTAACTATGGCTACACCTTC
NA	TRBV12-3/TRBV12-4	NA	TRBJ2-2	CASSGKRTGELFF	TGTGCCAGCAGTGGGAAGAGGACCGGGGAGCTGTTTTTT
NA	TRBV28	NA	TRBJ1-1	CASSWSLNTEAFF	TGTGCCAGCAGTTGGAGTCTAAACACTGAAGCTTTCTTT
NA	TRBV3-1	NA	TRBJ1-2	CASSQAPSQHGYTF	TGTGCCAGCAGCCAAGCACCGAGCCAACATGGCTACACCTTC
NA	TRBV12-3/TRBV12-4	NA	TRBJ2-7	CASMDDVGGSYNEQYF	TGTGCCAGCATGGACGACGTAGGCGGATCCTACAATGAGCAGTACTTC
few	TRBV20-1	NA	TRBJ2-1	CSAISGSPHNEQFF	TGCAGTGCTATTTCCGGGTCACCCCACAATGAGCAGTTCTTC
few	TRBV10-3	TRBD1	TRBJ1-4	CAIRATGTVEKLFF	TGTGCCATCAGAGCAACCGGGACAGTTGAAAAACTGTTTTTT
NA	TRBV28	TRBD2	TRBJ2-5	CASSYDARGDETQYF	TGTGCCAGCAGTTACGACGCCCGGGGGGACGAGACCCAGTACTTC
once	TRBV5-6	TRBD2	TRBJ2-5	CASSFLGLAVGDEQYF	TGTGCCAGCAGCTTCCTGGGACTAGCTGTAGGAGATGAGCAGTACTTC
few	TRBV2	NA	TRBJ1-1	CASSAGARAFF	TGTGCCAGCAGTGCAGGGGCGCGGGCTTTCTTT
NA	TRBV21-1	NA	TRBJ2-5	CASSALLGGSETQYF	TGTGCCAGCAGCGCTCTGTTGGGGGGGTCAGAGACCCAGTACTTC
many	TRBV6-5	TRBD2	TRBJ2-3	CASSYDPSGGYTDTQYF	TGTGCCAGCAGTTACGACCCTAGCGGGGGGTACACAGATACGCAGTATTTT
few	TRBV5-1	TRBD2	TRBJ2-1	CASSSQTSGGDNEQFF	TGCGCCAGCAGCTCGCAGACTAGCGGGGGAGACAATGAGCAGTTCTTC
many	TRBV4-3	NA	TRBJ2-1	CASSLTTRNYNEQFF	TGCGCCAGCAGCCTCACGACTAGAAACTACAATGAGCAGTTCTTC
NA	TRBV7-2	NA	TRBJ2-2	CASSPNPGAGELFF	TGTGCCAGCAGCCCAAACCCGGGGGCCGGGGAGCTGTTTTTT
few	TRBV20-1	NA	TRBJ2-1	CSARDTVGEQFF	TGCAGTGCTAGAGATACGGTGGGTGAGCAGTTCTTC
NA	TRBV3-1	NA	TRBJ1-2	CASSQGGPHYGYTF	TGTGCCAGCAGCCAAGGGGGCCCACACTATGGCTACACCTTC